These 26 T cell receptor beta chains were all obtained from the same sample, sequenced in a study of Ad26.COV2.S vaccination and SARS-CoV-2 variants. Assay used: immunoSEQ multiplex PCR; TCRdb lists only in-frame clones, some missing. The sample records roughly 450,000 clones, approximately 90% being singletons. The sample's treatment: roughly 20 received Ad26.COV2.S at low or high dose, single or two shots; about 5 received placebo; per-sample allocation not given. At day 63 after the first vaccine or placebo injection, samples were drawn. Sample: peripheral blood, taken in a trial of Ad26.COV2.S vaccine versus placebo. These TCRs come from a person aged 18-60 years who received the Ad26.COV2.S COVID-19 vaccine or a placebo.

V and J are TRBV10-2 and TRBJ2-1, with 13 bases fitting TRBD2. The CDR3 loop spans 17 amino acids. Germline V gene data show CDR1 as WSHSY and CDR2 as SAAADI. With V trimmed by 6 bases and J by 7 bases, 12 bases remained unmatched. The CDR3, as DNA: TGCGCCAGCAGCGGCCCCAAGACACTAGCGGGGGGGAATGAGCAGTTCTTC. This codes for CASSGPKTLAGGNEQFF.

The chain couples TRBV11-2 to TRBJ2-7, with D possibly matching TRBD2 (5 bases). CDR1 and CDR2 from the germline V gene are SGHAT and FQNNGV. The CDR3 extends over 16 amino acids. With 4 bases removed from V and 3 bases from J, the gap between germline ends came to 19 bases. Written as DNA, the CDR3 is TGTGCCAGCAGCTCCGGAGAGGGTAGCGCCTACTACGAGCAGTACTTC. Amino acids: CASSSGEGSAYYEQYF.

The CDR3 sequence is CASSSGTGADEQYF. For the CDR3, the DNA is TGTGCCAGCAGTTCCGGGACAGGGGCCGACGAGCAGTACTTC. The chain has TRBV5-4 and TRBJ2-7; 10 bases align to TRBD1. Germline loops: CDR1 SGHNT, CDR2 YYREEE (reference sequence). The CDR3 spans 14 residues. With 5 bases clipped from V and 5 bases from J, the junction kept 7 bases outside the gene matches.

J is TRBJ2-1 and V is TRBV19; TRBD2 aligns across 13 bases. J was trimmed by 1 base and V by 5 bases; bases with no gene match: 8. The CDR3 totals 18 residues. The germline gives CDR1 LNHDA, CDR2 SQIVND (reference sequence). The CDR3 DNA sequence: TGTGCCAGTAGTTCTTCCTGGACTAGCGGGAGATCCTACAATGAGCAGTTCTTC. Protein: CASSSSWTSGRSYNEQFF.

CDR3 DNA sequence: TGTGCCAGCGTCAAACGTACGGGACTAGCGGGAGGGACAGATACGCAGTATTTT. The encoded protein is CASVKRTGLAGGTDTQYF. The genes are TRBV3-1 (or the pseudogene TRBV3-2) and TRBJ2-3; 16 bases are shared with TRBD2. The CDR3 spans 18 residues. J was trimmed by 3 bases and V by 8 bases; bases with no gene match: 11. CDR1 and CDR2 (germline): LGHDT, YNNKEL (reference sequence).

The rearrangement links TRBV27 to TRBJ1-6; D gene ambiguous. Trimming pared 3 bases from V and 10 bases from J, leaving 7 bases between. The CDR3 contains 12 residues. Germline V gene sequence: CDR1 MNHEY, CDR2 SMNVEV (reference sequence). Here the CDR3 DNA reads TGTGCCAGCAGTTTCCAAGGATCACCCCTCCACTTT. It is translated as CASSFQGSPLHF.

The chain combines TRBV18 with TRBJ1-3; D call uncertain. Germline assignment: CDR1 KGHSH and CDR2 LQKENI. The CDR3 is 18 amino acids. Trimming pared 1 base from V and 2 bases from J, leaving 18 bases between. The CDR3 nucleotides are TGTGCCAGCTCACCACGGGCAGGTGATCTGTCCACTGGAAACACCATATATTTT. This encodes CASSPRAGDLSTGNTIYF.

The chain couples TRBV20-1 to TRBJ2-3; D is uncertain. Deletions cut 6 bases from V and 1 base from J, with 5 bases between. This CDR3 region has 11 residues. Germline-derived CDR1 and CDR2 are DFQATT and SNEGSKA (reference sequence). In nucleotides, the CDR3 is TGCAGTGCCGGTCGCACAGATACGCAGTATTTT. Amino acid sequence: CSAGRTDTQYF.

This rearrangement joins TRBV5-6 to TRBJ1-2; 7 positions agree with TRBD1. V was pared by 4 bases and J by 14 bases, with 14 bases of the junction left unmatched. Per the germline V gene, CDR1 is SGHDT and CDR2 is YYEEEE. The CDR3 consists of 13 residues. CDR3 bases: TGTGCCAGCAGCCCTAGCGGGACAGTTCAGGGGACCTTC. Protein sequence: CASSPSGTVQGTF.

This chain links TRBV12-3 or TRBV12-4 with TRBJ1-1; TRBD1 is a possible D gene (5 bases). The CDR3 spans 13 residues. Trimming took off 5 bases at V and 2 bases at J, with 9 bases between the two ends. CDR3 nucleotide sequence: TGTGCCAGCAGTAAGCAGGGAAACACTGAAGCTTTCTTT. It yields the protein CASSKQGNTEAFF.

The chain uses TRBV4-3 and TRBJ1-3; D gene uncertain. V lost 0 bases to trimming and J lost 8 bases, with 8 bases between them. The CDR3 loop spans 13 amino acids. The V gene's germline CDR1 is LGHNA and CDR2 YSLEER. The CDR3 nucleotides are TGCGCCAGCAGCCAAGATAGGAGTCACACCATATATTTT. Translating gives CASSQDRSHTIYF.

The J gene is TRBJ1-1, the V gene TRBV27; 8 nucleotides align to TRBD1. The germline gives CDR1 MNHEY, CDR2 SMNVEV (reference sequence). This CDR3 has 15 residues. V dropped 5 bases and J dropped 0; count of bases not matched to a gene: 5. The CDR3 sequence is CASSLRTGMNTEAFF. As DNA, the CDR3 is TGTGCCAGCAGTCTAAGGACAGGGATGAACACTGAAGCTTTCTTT.

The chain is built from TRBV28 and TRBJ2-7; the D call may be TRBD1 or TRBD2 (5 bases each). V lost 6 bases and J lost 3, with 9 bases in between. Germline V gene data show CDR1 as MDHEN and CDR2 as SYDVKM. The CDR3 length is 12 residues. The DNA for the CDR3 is TGTGCCAGCAGGGGACGGATCTACGAGCAGTACTTC. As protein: CASRGRIYEQYF.

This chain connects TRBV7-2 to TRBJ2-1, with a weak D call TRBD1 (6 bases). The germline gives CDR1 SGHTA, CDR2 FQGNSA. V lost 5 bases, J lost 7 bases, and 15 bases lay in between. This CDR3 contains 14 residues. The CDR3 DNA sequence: TGTGCCAGCAGCCTTAGACAGGAACCTAATGAGCAGTTCTTC. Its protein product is CASSLRQEPNEQFF.

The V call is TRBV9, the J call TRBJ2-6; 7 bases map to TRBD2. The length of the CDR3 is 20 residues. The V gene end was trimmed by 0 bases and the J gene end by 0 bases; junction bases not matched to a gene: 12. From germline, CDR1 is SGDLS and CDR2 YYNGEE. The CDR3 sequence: CASSVARAGRETSGANVLTF. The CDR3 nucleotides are TGTGCCAGCAGCGTAGCTAGAGCGGGGAGGGAGACCTCTGGGGCCAACGTCCTGACTTTC.

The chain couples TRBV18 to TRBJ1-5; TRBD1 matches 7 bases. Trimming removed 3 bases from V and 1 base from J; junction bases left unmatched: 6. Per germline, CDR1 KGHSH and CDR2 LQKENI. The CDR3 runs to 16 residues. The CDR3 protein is CASSPRRGRSNQPQHF. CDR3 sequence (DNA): TGTGCCAGCTCACCGAGAAGGGGGCGAAGCAATCAGCCCCAGCATTTT.

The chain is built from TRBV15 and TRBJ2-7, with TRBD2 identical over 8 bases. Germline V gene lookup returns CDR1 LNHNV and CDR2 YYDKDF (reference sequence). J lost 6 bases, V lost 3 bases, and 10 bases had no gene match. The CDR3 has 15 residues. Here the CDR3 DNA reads TGTGCCACCAGCAGTCGGACTAGCTACGTCTCCGAGCAGTACTTC. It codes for CATSSRTSYVSEQYF.

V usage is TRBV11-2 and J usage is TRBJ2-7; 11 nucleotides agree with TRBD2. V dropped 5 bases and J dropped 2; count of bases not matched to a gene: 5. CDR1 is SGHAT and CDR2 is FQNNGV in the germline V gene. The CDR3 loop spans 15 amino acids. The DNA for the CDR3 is TGTGCCAGCAGCCGTAGTAGCGGGAGGGCCTACGAGCAGTACTTC. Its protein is CASSRSSGRAYEQYF.

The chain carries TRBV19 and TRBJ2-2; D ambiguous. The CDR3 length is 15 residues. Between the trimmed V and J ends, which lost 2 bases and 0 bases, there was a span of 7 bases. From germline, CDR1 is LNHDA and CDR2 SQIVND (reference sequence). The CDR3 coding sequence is TGTGCCAGTAGTATAATACGGGCGAACACCGGGGAGCTGTTTTTT. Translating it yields CASSIIRANTGELFF.

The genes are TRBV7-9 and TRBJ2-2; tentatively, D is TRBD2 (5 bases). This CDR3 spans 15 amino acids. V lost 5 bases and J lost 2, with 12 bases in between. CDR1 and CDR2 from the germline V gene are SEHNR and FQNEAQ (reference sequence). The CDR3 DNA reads TGTGCCAGCAGCCCCGGGGTCACAAACACCGGGGAGCTGTTTTTT. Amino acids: CASSPGVTNTGELFF.

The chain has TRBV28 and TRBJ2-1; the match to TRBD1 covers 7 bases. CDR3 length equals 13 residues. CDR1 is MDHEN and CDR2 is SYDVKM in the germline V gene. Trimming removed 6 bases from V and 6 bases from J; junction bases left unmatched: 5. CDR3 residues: CASSQNRGNEQFF. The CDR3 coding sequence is TGTGCCAGCAGCCAAAACAGGGGCAATGAGCAGTTCTTC. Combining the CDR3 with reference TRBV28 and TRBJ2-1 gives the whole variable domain DVKVTQSSRYLVKRTGEKVFLECVQDMDHENMFWYRQDPGLGLRLIYFSYDVKMKEKGDIPEGYSVSREKKERFSLILESASTNQTSMYLCASSQNRGNEQFFGPGTRLTVL.

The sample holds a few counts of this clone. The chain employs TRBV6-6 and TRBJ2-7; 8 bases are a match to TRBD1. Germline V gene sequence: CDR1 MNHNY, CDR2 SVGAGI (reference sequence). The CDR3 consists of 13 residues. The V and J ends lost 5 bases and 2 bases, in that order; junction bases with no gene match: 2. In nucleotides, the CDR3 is TGTGCCAGCAGTAAGGACAGGGCCTACGAGCAGTACTTC. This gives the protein CASSKDRAYEQYF.

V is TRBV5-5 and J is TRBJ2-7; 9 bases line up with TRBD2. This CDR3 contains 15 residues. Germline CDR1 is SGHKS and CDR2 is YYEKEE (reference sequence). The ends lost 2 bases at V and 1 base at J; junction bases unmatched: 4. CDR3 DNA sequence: TGTGCCAGCAGCTTACGTGGACTAGCGTCCTACGAGCAGTACTTC. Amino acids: CASSLRGLASYEQYF.

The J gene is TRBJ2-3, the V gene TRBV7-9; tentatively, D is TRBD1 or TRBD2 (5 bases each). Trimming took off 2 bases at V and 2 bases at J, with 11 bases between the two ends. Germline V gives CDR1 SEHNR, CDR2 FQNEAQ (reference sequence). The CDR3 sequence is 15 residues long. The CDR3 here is CASSLRGVDTDTQYF. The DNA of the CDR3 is TGTGCCAGCAGCTTAAGAGGGGTGGACACAGATACGCAGTATTTT.

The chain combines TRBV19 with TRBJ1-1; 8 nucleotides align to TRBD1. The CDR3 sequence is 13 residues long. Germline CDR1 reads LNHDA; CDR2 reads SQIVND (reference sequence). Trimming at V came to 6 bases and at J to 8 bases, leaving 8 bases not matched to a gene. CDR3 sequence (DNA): TGTGCCAGTAGGAAACAGGGGGGCCGGGAAGCTTTCTTT. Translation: CASRKQGGREAFF.

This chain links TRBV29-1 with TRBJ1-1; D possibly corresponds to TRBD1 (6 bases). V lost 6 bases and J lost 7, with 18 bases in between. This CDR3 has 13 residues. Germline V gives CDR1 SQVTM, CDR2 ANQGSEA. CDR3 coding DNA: TGCAGCGTGTACAATAGGGGGGGAGGTGAAGCTTTCTTT. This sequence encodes CSVYNRGGGEAFF.